Reported below is one T cell receptor beta chain. Primers: 60 Vbeta forward and 13 Jbeta reverse. Data came from immunoSEQ multiplex PCR; TCRdb stores just in-frame clones and leaves some out. This sample has some 130,000 clones; roughly three quarters occur once, and the top ten carry around 2%. Sampled while nominally healthy, donors likely had unrecorded immune exposures. The sample belongs to a study of cytomegalovirus exposure and HLA in healthy donors. Study-wide context: A prior study identified 100 million to 130 million unique TCR beta sequences from 200 million or so T cells.

The clonotype originates from a young man in good health and CMV-seronegative. What was sequenced was PBMCs.

The CDR3 loop reads CASKWTGANSPLHF. The CDR3, as DNA: TGTGCCAGCAAATGGACAGGGGCCAATTCACCCCTCCACTTT. The chain combines TRBV2 with TRBJ1-6, with 9 bases matching TRBD1. The ends lost 7 bases at V and 7 bases at J; junction bases unmatched: 5. Germline assignment: CDR1 SNHLY and CDR2 FYNNEI. CDR3 size: 14 residues.